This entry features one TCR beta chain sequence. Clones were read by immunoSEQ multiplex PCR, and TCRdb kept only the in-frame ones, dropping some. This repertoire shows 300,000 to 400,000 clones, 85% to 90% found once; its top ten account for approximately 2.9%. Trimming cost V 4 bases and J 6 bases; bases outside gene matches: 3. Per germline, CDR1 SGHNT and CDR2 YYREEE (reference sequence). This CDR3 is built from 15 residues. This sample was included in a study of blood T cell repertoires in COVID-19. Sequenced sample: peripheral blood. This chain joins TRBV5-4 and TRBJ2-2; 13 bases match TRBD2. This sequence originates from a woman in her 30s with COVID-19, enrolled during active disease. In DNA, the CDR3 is TGTGCCAGCAGCAGGACTAGCGGGAGTCCCGGGGAGCTGTTTTTT. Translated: CASSRTSGSPGELFF.